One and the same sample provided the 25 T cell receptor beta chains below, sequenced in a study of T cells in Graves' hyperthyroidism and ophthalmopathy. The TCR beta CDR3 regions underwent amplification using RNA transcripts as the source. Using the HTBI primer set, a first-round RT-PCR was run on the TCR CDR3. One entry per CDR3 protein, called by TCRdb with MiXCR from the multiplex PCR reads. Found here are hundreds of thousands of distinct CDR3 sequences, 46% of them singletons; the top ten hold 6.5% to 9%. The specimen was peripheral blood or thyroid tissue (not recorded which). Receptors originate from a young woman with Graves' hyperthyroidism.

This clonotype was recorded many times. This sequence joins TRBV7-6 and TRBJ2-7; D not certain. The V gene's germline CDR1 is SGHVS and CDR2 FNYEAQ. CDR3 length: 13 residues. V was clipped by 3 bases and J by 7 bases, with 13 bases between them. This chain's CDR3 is CASSFESEGEQYF. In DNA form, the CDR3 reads TGTGCCAGCAGCTTCGAATCGGAAGGGGAGCAGTACTTC.

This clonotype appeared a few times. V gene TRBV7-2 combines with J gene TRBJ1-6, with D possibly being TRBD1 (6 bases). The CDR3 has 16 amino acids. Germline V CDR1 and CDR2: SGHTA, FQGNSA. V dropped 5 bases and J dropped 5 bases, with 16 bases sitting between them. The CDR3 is CASSQSWGADNSPLHF. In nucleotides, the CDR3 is TGTGCCAGCAGCCAGAGTTGGGGGGCAGATAATTCACCCCTCCACTTT.

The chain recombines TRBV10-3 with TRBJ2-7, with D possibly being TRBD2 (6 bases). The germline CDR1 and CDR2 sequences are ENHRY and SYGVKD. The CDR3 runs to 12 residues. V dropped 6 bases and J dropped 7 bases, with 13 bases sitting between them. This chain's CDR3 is CAISGAAGEQYF. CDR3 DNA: TGTGCCATCAGCGGCGCCGCGGGGGAGCAGTACTTC.

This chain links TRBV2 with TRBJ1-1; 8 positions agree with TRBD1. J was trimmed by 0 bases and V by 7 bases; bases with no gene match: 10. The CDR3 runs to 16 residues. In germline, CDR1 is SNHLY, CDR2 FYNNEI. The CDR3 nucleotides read TGTGCCAGCAAACAGGGGCAGGGGGCAATGAACACTGAAGCTTTCTTT. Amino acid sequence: CASKQGQGAMNTEAFF.

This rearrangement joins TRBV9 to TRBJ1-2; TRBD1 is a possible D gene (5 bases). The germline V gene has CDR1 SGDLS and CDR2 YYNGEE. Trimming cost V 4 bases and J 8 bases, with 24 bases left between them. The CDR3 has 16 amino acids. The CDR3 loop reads CASSPSPPRQGWGYTF. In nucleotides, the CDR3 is TGTGCCAGCAGCCCTAGCCCTCCAAGGCAGGGCTGGGGCTACACCTTC.

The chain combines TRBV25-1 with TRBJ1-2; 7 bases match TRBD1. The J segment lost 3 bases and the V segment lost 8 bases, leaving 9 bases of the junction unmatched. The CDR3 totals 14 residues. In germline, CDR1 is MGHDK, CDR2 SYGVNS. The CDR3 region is CASVMRQGDYGYTF. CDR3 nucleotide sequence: TGTGCCAGCGTTATGAGGCAGGGGGACTATGGCTACACCTTC.

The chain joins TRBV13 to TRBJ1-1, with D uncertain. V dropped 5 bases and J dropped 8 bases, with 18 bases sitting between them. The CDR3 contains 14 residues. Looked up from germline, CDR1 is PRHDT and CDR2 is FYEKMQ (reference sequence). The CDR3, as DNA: TGTGCCAGCAGCCTTGGACTAGCGGGAGTGGAAGCTTTCTTT. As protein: CASSLGLAGVEAFF.

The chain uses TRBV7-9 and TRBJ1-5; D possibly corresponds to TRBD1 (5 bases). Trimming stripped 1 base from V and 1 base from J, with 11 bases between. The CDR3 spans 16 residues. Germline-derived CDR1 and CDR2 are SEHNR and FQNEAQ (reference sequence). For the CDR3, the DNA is TGTGCCAGCAGCTTAGGGGCGGCAGGGAGCAATCAGCCCCAGCATTTT. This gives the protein CASSLGAAGSNQPQHF.

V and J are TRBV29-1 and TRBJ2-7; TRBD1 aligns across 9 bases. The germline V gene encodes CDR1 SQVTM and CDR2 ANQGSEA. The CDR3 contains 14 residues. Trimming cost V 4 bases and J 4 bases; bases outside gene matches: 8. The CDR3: CSVAVRTGAYEQYF. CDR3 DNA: TGCAGCGTTGCCGTCCGGACAGGGGCGTACGAGCAGTACTTC.

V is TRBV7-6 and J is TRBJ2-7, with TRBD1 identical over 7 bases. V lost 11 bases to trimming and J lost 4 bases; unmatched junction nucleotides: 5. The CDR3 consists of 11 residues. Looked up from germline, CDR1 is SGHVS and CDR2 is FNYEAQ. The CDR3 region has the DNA TGTGCCGGGACAGCCCCTTACGAGCAGTACTTC. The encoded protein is CAGTAPYEQYF.

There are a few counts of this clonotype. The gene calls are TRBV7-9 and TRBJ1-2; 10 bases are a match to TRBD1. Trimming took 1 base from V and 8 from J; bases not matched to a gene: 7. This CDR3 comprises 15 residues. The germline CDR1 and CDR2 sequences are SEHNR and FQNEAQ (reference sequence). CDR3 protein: CASSLEDRGMKGYTF. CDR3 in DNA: TGTGCCAGCAGCTTAGAGGACAGGGGGATGAAGGGCTACACCTTC.

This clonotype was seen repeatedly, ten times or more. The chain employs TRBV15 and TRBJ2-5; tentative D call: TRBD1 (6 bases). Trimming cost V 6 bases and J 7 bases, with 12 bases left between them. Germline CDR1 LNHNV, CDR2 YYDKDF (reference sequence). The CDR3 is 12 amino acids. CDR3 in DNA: TGTGCCACCAGGGGGGCCCTCAGGACCCAGTACTTC. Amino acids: CATRGALRTQYF.

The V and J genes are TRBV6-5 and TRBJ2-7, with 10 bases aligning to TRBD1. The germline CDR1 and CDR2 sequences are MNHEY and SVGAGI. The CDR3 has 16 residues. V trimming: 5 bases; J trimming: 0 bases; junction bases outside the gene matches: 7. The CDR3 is CASSRTGGYGSYEQYF. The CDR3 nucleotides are TGTGCCAGCAGTCGGACAGGGGGATACGGCTCCTACGAGCAGTACTTC.

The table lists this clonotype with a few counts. This CDR3 is CASSMRLAGDYEQYF. The CDR3 region has the DNA TGTGCCAGCAGCATGCGACTAGCGGGAGACTACGAGCAGTACTTC. The J gene is TRBJ2-7, the V gene TRBV7-2, with TRBD2 identical over 12 bases. This CDR3 has 15 amino acids. V lost 5 bases and J lost 3; bases outside the gene matches: 5. Per the germline V gene, CDR1 is SGHTA and CDR2 is FQGNSA. The full variable domain, completed using reference TRBV7-2 and TRBJ2-7, is GAGVSQSPSNKVTEKGKDVELRCDPISGHTALYWYRQSLGQGLEFLIYFQGNSAPDKSGLPSDRFSAERTGGSVSTLTIQRTQQEDSAVYLCASSMRLAGDYEQYFGPGTRLTVT.

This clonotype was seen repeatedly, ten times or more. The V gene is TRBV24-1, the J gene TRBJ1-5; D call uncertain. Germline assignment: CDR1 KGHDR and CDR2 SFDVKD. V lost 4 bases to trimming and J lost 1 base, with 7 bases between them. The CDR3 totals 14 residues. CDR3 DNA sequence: TGTGCCACCAGTGACCCGGGGAGCAATCAGCCCCAGCATTTT. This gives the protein CATSDPGSNQPQHF.

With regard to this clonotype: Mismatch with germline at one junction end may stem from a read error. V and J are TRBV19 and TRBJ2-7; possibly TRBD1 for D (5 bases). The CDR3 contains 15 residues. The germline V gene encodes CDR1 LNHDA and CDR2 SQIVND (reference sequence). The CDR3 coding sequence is TGTGCCAGTAGTGTGAAATCACAGGAGACCTACGCGCAGTACTTC. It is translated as CASSVKSQETYAQYF.

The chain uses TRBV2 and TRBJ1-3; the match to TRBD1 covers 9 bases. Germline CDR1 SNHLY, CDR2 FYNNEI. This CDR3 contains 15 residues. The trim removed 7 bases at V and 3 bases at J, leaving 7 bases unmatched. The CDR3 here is CASTLTGGVGNTIYF. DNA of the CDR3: TGTGCCAGCACCCTCACAGGGGGCGTTGGAAACACCATATATTTT.

CDR3 bases: TGTGCCAGCAGACTTACCGATGTCTACGAGCAGTACTTC. It encodes CASRLTDVYEQYF. This rearrangement joins TRBV2 to TRBJ2-7, with D unclear. V lost 6 bases, J lost 3 bases, and 12 bases lay in between. This CDR3 contains 13 residues. From germline, CDR1 is SNHLY and CDR2 FYNNEI.

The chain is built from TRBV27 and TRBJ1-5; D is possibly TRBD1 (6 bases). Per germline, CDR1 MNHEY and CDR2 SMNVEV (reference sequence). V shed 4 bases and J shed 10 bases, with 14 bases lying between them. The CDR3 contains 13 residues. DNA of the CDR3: TGTGCCAGCAGTTGGGGGGCATTTCGTCCCCAGCATTTT. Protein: CASSWGAFRPQHF.

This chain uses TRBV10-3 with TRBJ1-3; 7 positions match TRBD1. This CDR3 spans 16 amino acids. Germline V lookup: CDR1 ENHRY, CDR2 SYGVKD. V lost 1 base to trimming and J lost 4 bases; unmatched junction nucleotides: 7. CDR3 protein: CAISEFTGTEGNTIYF. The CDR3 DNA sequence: TGTGCCATCAGTGAGTTTACCGGGACAGAGGGAAACACCATATATTTT.

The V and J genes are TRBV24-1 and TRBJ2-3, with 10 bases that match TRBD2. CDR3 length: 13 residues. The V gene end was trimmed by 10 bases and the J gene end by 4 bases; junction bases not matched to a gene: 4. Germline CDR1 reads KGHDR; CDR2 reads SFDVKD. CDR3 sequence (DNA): TGTGCCACTAGCGGGAGGCCCCCAGATACGCAGTATTTT. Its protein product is CATSGRPPDTQYF.

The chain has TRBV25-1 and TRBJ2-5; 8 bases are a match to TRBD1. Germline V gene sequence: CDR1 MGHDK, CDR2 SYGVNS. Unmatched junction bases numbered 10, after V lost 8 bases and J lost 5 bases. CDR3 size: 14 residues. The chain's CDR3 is CASVETGAGETQYF. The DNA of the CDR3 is TGTGCCAGCGTGGAGACAGGGGCGGGCGAGACCCAGTACTTC.

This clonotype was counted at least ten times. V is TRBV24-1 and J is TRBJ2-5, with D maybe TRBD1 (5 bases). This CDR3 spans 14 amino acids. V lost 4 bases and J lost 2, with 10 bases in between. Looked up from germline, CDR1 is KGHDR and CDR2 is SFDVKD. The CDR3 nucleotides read TGTGCCACCAGTGACAGGGCGGAACAAGAGACCCAGTACTTC. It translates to CATSDRAEQETQYF.

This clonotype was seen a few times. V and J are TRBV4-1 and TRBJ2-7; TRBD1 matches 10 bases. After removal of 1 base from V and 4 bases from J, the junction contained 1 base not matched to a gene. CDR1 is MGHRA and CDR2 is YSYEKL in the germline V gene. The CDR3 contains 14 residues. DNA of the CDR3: TGCGCCAGCAGCCAAGCGGACAGGGGGTACGAGCAGTACTTC. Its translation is CASSQADRGYEQYF.

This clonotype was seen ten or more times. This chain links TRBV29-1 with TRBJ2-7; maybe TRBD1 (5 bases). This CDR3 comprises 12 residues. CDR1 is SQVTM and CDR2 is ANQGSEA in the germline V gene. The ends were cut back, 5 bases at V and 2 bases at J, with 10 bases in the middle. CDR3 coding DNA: TGCAGCGTTAGGGGCAGAGCCTACGAGCAGTACTTC. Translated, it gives CSVRGRAYEQYF.